This T cell receptor beta chain came from a study of blood T cell repertoires in COVID-19 (dated by TCRdb to 2019 to 2021). In terms of the full investigation: The collaborator samples originated in the United States, Italy and Spain and spanned the acute and convalescent phases of COVID-19. Samples came from the ongoing ImmuneRACE study (first 160 participants) plus 1,254 subjects from 6 global collaborators. HLA class I and class II types, where available, came from metadata supplied by the sample provider rather than from assay-based typing. A de-identified subject ID, COVID-19 status, age in years and sex were almost always included in the sample metadata. A freely available public database, intended as a resource for researchers studying the immune response to SARS-CoV-2, is where the repertoires were released. The prospective study material was composed of cDNA or gDNA derived from T cells, B-cell-depleted T cells, or PBMCs. Subjects who had been exposed to COVID-19, were actively infected with it, or had recovered from it provided the deeply sampled blood TCRbeta repertoires that made up the dataset. The investigation overall reported the following: The quantity of clinical and demographic metadata differed by source and by participant and was supplied without curation.

V is reduced by 0 bases and J by 7 bases, leaving a spacing of 5 bases between them. The cysteine opens and the phenylalanine closes a CDR3 of 13 amino acids. Of all the DNA, just the CDR3 is kept, 39 bases in frame from base 1. Via the germline V gene, CDR1 is SGDLS and CDR2 YYNGEE. Participants in the prospective study were enrolled through a virtual design, were aged about 18 to 90 years, and lived in 24 United States geographic areas. In the prospective study, cohorts were assigned on the basis of participant-reported clinical history obtained from a screening survey and a study questionnaire. A participant counted as exposed if, within 2 weeks of entering the study, that participant had been in contact with someone who had a PCR-confirmed or clinician-diagnosed COVID-19 case. In the prospective study, whole blood, serum and a nasopharyngeal or oropharyngeal swab were collected from each participant by mobile phlebotomists. Over an approximately 2-month period, participants in the prospective study had the option of providing additional blood draws and questionnaires. Prospective study blood samples were shipped either frozen or at room temperature before DNA extraction.

With respect to this clone: Its antigen is still unknown. No base quality values were provided; no much bigger clone lies one nucleotide off.

The immunoSEQ Assay, a bias-controlled multiplex PCR, was used to amplify TCRbeta CDR3 regions from genomic DNA. The study's processing was this. The number of nucleated cells in each sample was estimated by amplification of reference gene primers within the assay. To quantify the absolute abundance of each unique TCRbeta CDR3 rearrangement, sequence reads were collapsed and filtered. For each sample, productive Simpson clonality was calculated as the square root of Simpson's diversity index across productive rearrangements. TCRdb's version of the immuneACCESS table is confined to in-frame rearrangements and falls short of the full clone set. An unresolved V gene accounts for under half of the shortfall where checked; the remainder is of unknown origin. Clone size and the V and J calls come from that table; the DNA yielded D and trimming. The sample table lists a few hundred thousand clones, 91% of them with a count of one. The top ten clonotypes cover more than 0.85% of the sample.

The V and J genes are TRBV9 and TRBJ1-6; the D gene remains uncertain. Material: PBMCs or T cells enriched from blood (not recorded which). The sequence was obtained from a woman in her thirties or forties who had been exposed to COVID-19. The DNA is as follows: TGTGCCAGCAGCGTAGTCATGAATTCACCCCTCCACTTT. Its translation is CASSVVMNSPLHF. Reference TRBV9 and TRBJ1-6 proteins supply the regions before and after the CDR3; the full variable domain is: DSGVTQTPKHLITATGQRVTLRCSPRSGDLSVYWYQQSLDQGLQFLIQYYNGEERAKGNILERFSAQQFPDLHSELNLSSLELGDSALYFCASSVVMNSPLHFGNGTRLTVT.